This entry concerns a single T cell receptor (beta chain). What it binds is unknown. V lost 8 bases and J 1 base, leaving 7 bases between the germline ends. Germline CDR1 and CDR2: DFQATT and SNEGSKA (reference sequence). The CDR3 loop spans 11 amino acids. Alopecia areata patients gave lesional scalp punch biopsies and peripheral blood samples. This record belongs to a study of CD8+ T cells in alopecia areata. Overall study: Oral tofacitinib (5 to 10 mg twice daily) was administered to treated patients. A 6-month off-drug phase came after tofacitinib, which had lasted 6 to 18 months. Findings of the study overall: Scalp samples also yield sequences from resident alphabeta T cells of normal skin.

cDNA serving as the sequencing template came from extracted, reverse transcribed RNA. The assay was immunoSEQ multiplex PCR, and TCRdb's table has in-frame clones only and misses some. The sample yields 100,000 to 150,000 clones, roughly 54% seen once. The sample was CD4+ T cells sorted from blood, taken at week 0. This clonotype was sampled from a human donor with alopecia areata. The rearrangement uses TRBV20-1 and TRBJ2-3; no firm D call. The CDR3 DNA reads as TGCAGTTCCGGACGCACAGATACGCAGTATTTT. Protein: CSSGRTDTQYF.